The 8 T cell receptor beta chains below all came from one sample that was sequenced in a study of cytomegalovirus exposure and HLA in healthy donors. The PCR employed 60 Vbeta primers together with 13 Jbeta primers. Assay: immunoSEQ multiplex PCR; the TCRdb copy retains only in-frame clones and omits some. The table includes 150,000 or so clones, roughly 80% detected once. Sequenced material: PBMCs. These receptors all stem from a female donor in good health and CMV-seronegative.

This clone was observed a few times. This CDR3 reads CASSPGTATSYEQYF. The DNA of the CDR3 is TGTGCCAGCAGCCCCGGGACAGCCACCTCCTACGAGCAGTACTTC. This chain links TRBV7-9 with TRBJ2-7, with 7 positions matching TRBD1. The CDR3 runs 15 residues. J gave up 0 bases and V 5 bases, and 7 bases lay outside the gene matches. Germline CDR1 SEHNR, CDR2 FQNEAQ (reference sequence).

This clone occurred a few times. The chain joins TRBV15 to TRBJ2-7; 11 nucleotides line up with TRBD2. With 4 bases clipped from V and 2 bases from J, the junction kept 16 bases outside the gene matches. Germline V gives CDR1 LNHNV, CDR2 YYDKDF (reference sequence). This CDR3 spans 19 amino acids. The CDR3 loop reads CATSKREGTSGTKTYEQYF. Written as DNA, the CDR3 is TGTGCCACCAGCAAAAGGGAGGGGACTAGCGGTACGAAAACCTACGAGCAGTACTTC.

This clone was detected only once. The CDR3 carries no conserved terminal phenylalanine or tryptophan, so it likely arises from a read error. J is TRBJ2-3 and V is TRBV18; D might be TRBD2 (6 bases). This CDR3 is 16 amino acids long. The V gene's germline CDR1 is KGHSH and CDR2 LQKENI. The V gene lost 1 base and the J gene lost 4 bases, with 15 bases spanning the gap. CDR3 protein: CASSPHLLATPDTQYL. The CDR3 region has the DNA TGTGCCAGCTCACCACATTTGCTAGCGACCCCAGATACGCAGTATCTT.

The chain joins TRBV7-2 to TRBJ1-5; 8 bases are shared with TRBD1. Unmatched junction bases numbered 6, after V lost 5 bases and J lost 6 bases. This CDR3 is built from 14 residues. From germline, CDR1 is SGHTA and CDR2 FQGNSA. The CDR3 DNA is TGTGCCAGCAGCCTATGGGACAGGAGTCAGCCCCAGCATTTT. Translated, it gives CASSLWDRSQPQHF. The whole variable domain, filled in from reference TRBV7-2 and TRBJ1-5, reads GAGVSQSPSNKVTEKGKDVELRCDPISGHTALYWYRQSLGQGLEFLIYFQGNSAPDKSGLPSDRFSAERTGGSVSTLTIQRTQQEDSAVYLCASSLWDRSQPQHFGDGTRLSIL.

This chain joins TRBV29-1 and TRBJ1-3, with D perhaps TRBD1 (5 bases). Germline V CDR1 and CDR2: SQVTM, ANQGSEA. The CDR3 covers 13 residues. Trimming took off 7 bases at V and 3 bases at J, with 13 bases between the two ends. The DNA for the CDR3 is TGCAGCGCCCAAGGGCAGGGTGGAAACACCATATATTTT. This sequence encodes CSAQGQGGNTIYF.

The count of this clone is one. The chain couples TRBV18 to TRBJ2-7, with a possible D match to TRBD1 (5 bases). Trimming pared 4 bases from V and 5 bases from J, leaving 15 bases between. CDR3 length: 14 residues. Germline V gives CDR1 KGHSH, CDR2 LQKENI. CDR3 DNA: TGTGCCAGCTCACTCAAGACCCTAGGGGACGAGCAGTACTTC. Translation: CASSLKTLGDEQYF.

This clone came up once. One end of the junction varies from germline; a read error may be responsible. The genes are TRBV30 and TRBJ2-4, with 10 bases fitting TRBD1. Germline V gives CDR1 GTSNPN, CDR2 SVGIG (reference sequence). This CDR3 contains 15 residues. The CDR3: CAWSGTGGFVNSQYF. CDR3 coding DNA: TGTGCCTGGAGTGGGACAGGGGGATTTGTAAACAGTCAGTACTTC.

J is TRBJ2-5 and V is TRBV25-1; the match to TRBD2 covers 9 bases. CDR3 size: 15 residues. The V gene's germline CDR1 is MGHDK and CDR2 SYGVNS. Losses at the gene ends were 4 bases for V and 0 bases for J; bases not matched to a gene: 3. The CDR3 loop is CASSAPSGNQETQYF. CDR3 in DNA: TGTGCCAGCAGTGCGCCTAGCGGGAACCAAGAGACCCAGTACTTC.